The next 8 T cell receptor beta chains were all read from a single sample in a study of CD8 T cells in Susac syndrome. The RNA input was roughly 0.45 to 1 ug, and it was reverse transcribed with random hexamers. TCRdb analysed the immunoSEQ multiplex PCR reads with MiXCR anew, one entry per CDR3 protein. The data hold about 150,000 distinct CDR3 sequences, with roughly 94% observed a single time. Specimen: CD8+ T cells from PBMCs. Source of these receptors: a human donor with multiple sclerosis.

As DNA, the CDR3 is TGCGCCAGCAGCCGGGGGACGGAGGATAATGGCAATCAGCCCCAGCATTTT. It encodes CASSRGTEDNGNQPQHF. The chain is built from TRBV4-1 and TRBJ1-5; TRBD1 is a possible D gene (5 bases). The CDR3 contains 17 residues. Germline-derived CDR1 and CDR2 are MGHRA and YSYEKL. The V gene lost 4 bases and the J gene lost 2 bases, with 18 bases spanning the gap.

V and J are TRBV29-1 and TRBJ2-3; 10 bases map to TRBD1. The CDR3 is made up of 16 amino acids. J gave up 1 base and V 4 bases, and 8 bases lay outside the gene matches. Per germline, CDR1 SQVTM and CDR2 ANQGSEA. CDR3 region: CSVALFGTGGTDTQYF. The DNA of the CDR3 is TGCAGCGTTGCTTTATTCGGGACAGGGGGCACAGATACGCAGTATTTT.

This clonotype came up once. The J gene is TRBJ2-7, the V gene TRBV9, with 11 nucleotides matching TRBD1. V shed 4 bases and J 6 bases; nucleotides not matched to a gene: 9. The CDR3 consists of 15 residues. Germline CDR1 is SGDLS and CDR2 is YYNGEE. CDR3 in DNA: TGTGCCAGCAGCTTAGGAGGGACAGGGGGTCCCGAGCAGTACTTC. This codes for CASSLGGTGGPEQYF. Filled out from reference TRBV9 and TRBJ2-7, the complete variable domain reads DSGVTQTPKHLITATGQRVTLRCSPRSGDLSVYWYQQSLDQGLQFLIQYYNGEERAKGNILERFSAQQFPDLHSELNLSSLELGDSALYFCASSLGGTGGPEQYFGPGTRLTVT.

This rearrangement joins TRBV29-1 to TRBJ2-2; 7 bases are shared with TRBD1. V was clipped by 5 bases and J by 0 bases; unmatched bases: 12. This CDR3 contains 17 residues. The germline V gene has CDR1 SQVTM and CDR2 ANQGSEA. The CDR3 DNA is TGCAGCGTTTCCCTGAGACAGGGCCACGCGAACACCGGGGAGCTGTTTTTT. Translated: CSVSLRQGHANTGELFF.

This chain joins TRBV27 and TRBJ2-1; the D is unclear. Trimming removed 11 bases from V and 7 bases from J, with 21 bases in between. The CDR3 covers 14 residues. CDR1 and CDR2 from the germline V gene are MNHEY and SMNVEV (reference sequence). For the CDR3, the DNA is TGTGCCTCCAACTTCCTAGAGTTTAGGAATGAGCAGTTCTTC. This sequence encodes CASNFLEFRNEQFF.

This chain connects TRBV30 to TRBJ2-3, with D tentatively TRBD1 or TRBD2 (5 bases each). CDR3 size: 15 residues. V was trimmed by 2 bases and J by 2 bases, leaving 14 bases between them. In germline, CDR1 is GTSNPN, CDR2 SVGIG (reference sequence). CDR3 DNA: TGTGCCTGGAGTCCCCCTCCGGGGCTCACAGATACGCAGTATTTT. This sequence encodes CAWSPPPGLTDTQYF. Complete variable domain (other parts from reference TRBV30 and TRBJ2-3): SQTIHQWPATLVQPVGSPLSLECTVEGTSNPNLYWYRQAAGRGLQLLFYSVGIGQISSEVPQNLSASRPQDRQFILSSKKLLLSDSGFYLCAWSPPPGLTDTQYFGPGTRLTVL.

V is TRBV27 and J is TRBJ2-1; possibly TRBD1 for D (6 bases). CDR1 and CDR2 (germline): MNHEY, SMNVEV (reference sequence). This CDR3 contains 13 residues. V was clipped by 8 bases and J by 3 bases, with 11 bases between them. CDR3 sequence: CASRSGVYNEQFF. The CDR3 DNA is TGTGCCAGCCGATCAGGGGTCTACAATGAGCAGTTCTTC.

The rearrangement links TRBV5-1 to TRBJ1-1; D may be TRBD1 (5 bases). Per the germline V gene, CDR1 is SGHRS and CDR2 is YFSETQ. V gave up 1 base and J gave up 1 base, with 11 bases separating them. This CDR3 spans 15 amino acids. CDR3 DNA sequence: TGCGCCAGCAGCTTGCGAGGGACCGAGAACACTGAAGCTTTCTTT. Translating it yields CASSLRGTENTEAFF. Using reference TRBV5-1 and TRBJ1-1 for the parts outside the CDR3, the full variable domain is KAGVTQTPRYLIKTRGQQVTLSCSPISGHRSVSWYQQTPGQGLQFLFEYFSETQRNKGNFPGRFSGRQFSNSRSEMNVSTLELGDSALYLCASSLRGTENTEAFFGQGTRLTVV.